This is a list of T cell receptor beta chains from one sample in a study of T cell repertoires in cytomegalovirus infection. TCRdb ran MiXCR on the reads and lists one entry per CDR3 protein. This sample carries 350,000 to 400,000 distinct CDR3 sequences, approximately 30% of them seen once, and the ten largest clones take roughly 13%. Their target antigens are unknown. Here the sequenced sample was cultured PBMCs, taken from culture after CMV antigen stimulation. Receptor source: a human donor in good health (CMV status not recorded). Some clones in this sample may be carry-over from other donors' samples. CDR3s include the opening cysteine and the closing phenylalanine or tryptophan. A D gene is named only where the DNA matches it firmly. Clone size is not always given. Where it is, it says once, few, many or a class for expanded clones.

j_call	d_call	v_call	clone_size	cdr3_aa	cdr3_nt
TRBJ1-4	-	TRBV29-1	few	CSVGGTPATNEKLFF	TGCAGCGTTGGAGGGACACCTGCAACTAATGAAAAACTGTTTTTT
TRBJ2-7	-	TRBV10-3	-	CAITPDREGEQYF	TGTGCCATCACCCCGGACAGGGAGGGCGAGCAGTACTTC
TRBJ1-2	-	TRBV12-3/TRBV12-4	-	CASSLLRGANYGYTF	TGTGCCAGCAGTCTCCTCAGGGGAGCTAACTATGGCTACACCTTC
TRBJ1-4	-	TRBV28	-	CASSFRLNEKLFF	TGTGCCAGCAGTTTCCGACTTAATGAAAAACTGTTTTTT
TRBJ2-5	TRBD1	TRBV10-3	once	CAIKGQGGETQYF	TGTGCCATCAAAGGACAGGGAGGAGAGACCCAGTACTTC
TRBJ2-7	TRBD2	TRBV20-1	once	CSARWLAGISEQYF	TGCAGTGCTAGGTGGTTAGCGGGAATCAGCGAGCAGTACTTC
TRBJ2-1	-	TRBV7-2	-	CASSWRGGGDTSSYNEQFF	TGTGCCAGCAGCTGGAGAGGCGGAGGCGACACAAGCTCCTACAATGAGCAGTTCTTC
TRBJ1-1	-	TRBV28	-	CASSPRGLNTEAFF	TGTGCCAGCAGTCCACGAGGGCTGAACACTGAAGCTTTCTTT
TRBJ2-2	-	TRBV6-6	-	CASRQGGVTGELFF	TGTGCCAGCAGACAGGGCGGGGTCACCGGGGAGCTGTTTTTT
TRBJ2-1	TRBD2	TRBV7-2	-	CASSAQLAGGYNEQFF	TGTGCCAGCAGCGCCCAGCTAGCGGGTGGCTACAATGAGCAGTTCTTC
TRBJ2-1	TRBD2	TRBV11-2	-	CASKTGTSGYNEQFF	TGTGCCAGCAAGACCGGGACTAGCGGATACAATGAGCAGTTCTTC
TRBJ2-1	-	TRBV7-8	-	CASSFRGYNEQFF	TGTGCCAGCAGCTTTCGGGGGTACAATGAGCAGTTCTTC
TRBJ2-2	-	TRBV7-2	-	CASSWRDTGELFF	TGTGCCAGCAGCTGGAGAGACACCGGGGAGCTGTTTTTT
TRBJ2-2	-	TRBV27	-	CASSWGHYTGELFF	TGTGCCAGCAGTTGGGGACACTACACCGGGGAGCTGTTTTTT
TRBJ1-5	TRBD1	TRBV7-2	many	CASSRSGGANSNQPQHF	TGTGCCAGCAGTCGATCAGGGGGAGCAAATAGCAATCAGCCCCAGCATTTT
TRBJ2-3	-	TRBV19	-	CASRNGGTDTQYF	TGTGCCAGTAGGAACGGGGGCACAGATACGCAGTATTTT
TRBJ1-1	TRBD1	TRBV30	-	CAWRLTGANTEAFF	TGTGCCTGGAGATTGACAGGGGCGAACACTGAAGCTTTCTTT
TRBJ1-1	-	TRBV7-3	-	CASSLGGGGWSAGRTEAFF	TGTGCCAGCAGCTTAGGGGGTGGGGGCTGGAGTGCGGGTAGAACTGAAGCTTTCTTT
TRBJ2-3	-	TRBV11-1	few	CASSLQLAASTDTQYF	TGTGCCAGCAGCTTACAGTTGGCGGCATCCACAGATACGCAGTATTTT
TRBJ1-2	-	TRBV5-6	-	CASSSGFGRLANYGYTF	TGTGCCAGCAGCTCGGGGTTCGGACGGTTAGCTAACTATGGCTACACCTTC
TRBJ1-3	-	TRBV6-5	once	CASSYGESGNTIYF	TGTGCCAGCAGTTACGGGGAGTCTGGAAACACCATATATTTT
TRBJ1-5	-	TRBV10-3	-	CAISGGDQPQHF	TGTGCCATCAGTGGTGGTGATCAGCCCCAGCATTTT
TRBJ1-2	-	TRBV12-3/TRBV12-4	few	CASSSSRQTTGYTF	TGTGCCAGCAGCTCCTCCAGACAGACCACTGGCTACACCTTC
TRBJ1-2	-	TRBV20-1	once	CSASAGNYGYTF	TGCAGTGCTAGCGCGGGTAACTATGGCTACACCTTC
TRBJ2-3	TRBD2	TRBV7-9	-	CASIWGGSSTDTQYF	TGTGCCAGCATCTGGGGCGGGAGTAGCACAGATACGCAGTATTTT
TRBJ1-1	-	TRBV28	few	CASSFAQLNTEAFF	TGTGCCAGCAGTTTTGCACAGCTGAACACTGAAGCTTTCTTT
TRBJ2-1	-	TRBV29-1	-	CSVEGPTQRTVNEQFF	TGCAGCGTTGAGGGACCGACCCAACGCACCGTGAATGAGCAGTTCTTC
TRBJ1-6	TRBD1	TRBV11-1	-	CASSRDSNSPLHF	TGTGCCAGCAGCCGGGACAGTAATTCACCCCTCCACTTT
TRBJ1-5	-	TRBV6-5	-	CASSYSPGRRDQPQHF	TGTGCCAGCAGTTACTCTCCTGGACGGAGAGATCAGCCCCAGCATTTT
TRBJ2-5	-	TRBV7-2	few	CASSLGGTYQETQYF	TGTGCCAGCAGCTTAGGCGGGACCTACCAAGAGACCCAGTACTTC
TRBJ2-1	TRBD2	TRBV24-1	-	CATSEHGLAGYEQFF	TGTGCCACCAGTGAACATGGACTAGCGGGTTATGAGCAGTTCTTC
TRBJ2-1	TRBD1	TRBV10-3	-	CAIRTGTGGNEQFF	TGTGCCATCCGAACCGGGACAGGGGGCAATGAGCAGTTCTTC
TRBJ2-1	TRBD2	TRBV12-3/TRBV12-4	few	CASSKGLAGEEQFF	TGTGCCAGCAGTAAGGGACTAGCGGGAGAGGAGCAGTTCTTC
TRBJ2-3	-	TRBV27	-	CASGRTDTQYF	TGTGCCAGCGGGCGCACAGATACGCAGTATTTT
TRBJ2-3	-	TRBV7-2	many	CASESSTDTQYF	TGTGCCAGCGAATCTAGCACAGATACGCAGTATTTT
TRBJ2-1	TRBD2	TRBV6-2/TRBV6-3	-	CASSYGTSGRKVEQFF	TGTGCCAGCAGTTACGGGACTAGCGGGAGGAAGGTTGAGCAGTTCTTC
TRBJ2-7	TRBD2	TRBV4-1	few	CASSPQVGLAGAKGREQYF	TGCGCCAGCAGCCCTCAAGTGGGACTAGCGGGCGCCAAGGGGAGGGAGCAGTACTTC
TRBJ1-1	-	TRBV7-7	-	CASSPGSGSTEAFF	TGTGCCAGCAGCCCGGGCTCGGGATCCACTGAAGCTTTCTTT
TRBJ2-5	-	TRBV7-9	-	CASRDRTHQETQYF	TGTGCCAGCCGGGACCGGACACACCAAGAGACCCAGTACTTC
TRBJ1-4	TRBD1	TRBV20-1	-	CSADPGQRFATNEKLFF	TGCAGTGCTGACCCGGGACAGCGGTTCGCAACTAATGAAAAACTGTTTTTT
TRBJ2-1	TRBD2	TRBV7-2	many	CASSLLAGGHNEQFF	TGTGCCAGCAGCCTTCTAGCGGGAGGTCACAATGAGCAGTTCTTC
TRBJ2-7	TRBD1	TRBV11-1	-	CASSGRDRGHEQYF	TGTGCCAGCAGCGGCCGGGACAGGGGCCACGAGCAGTACTTC
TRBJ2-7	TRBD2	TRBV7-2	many	CASSPGLASYEQYF	TGTGCCAGCAGCCCAGGACTAGCCTCCTACGAGCAGTACTTC
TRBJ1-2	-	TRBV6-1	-	CASSETANYGYTF	TGTGCCAGCAGTGAAACGGCGAACTATGGCTACACCTTC
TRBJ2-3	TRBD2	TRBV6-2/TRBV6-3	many	CASSYLGGRAPRTDTQYF	TGTGCCAGCAGTTACTTGGGCGGGAGGGCCCCAAGGACAGATACGCAGTATTTT
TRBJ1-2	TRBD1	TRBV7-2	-	CASSPRAGGYGYTF	TGTGCCAGCAGCCCCCGAGCAGGGGGCTATGGCTACACCTTC
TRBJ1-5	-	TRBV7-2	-	CASSRNRAGNQPQHF	TGTGCCAGCAGCCGTAACAGGGCGGGCAATCAGCCCCAGCATTTT
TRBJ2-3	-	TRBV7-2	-	CASSWSGGLVADTQYF	TGTGCCAGCAGCTGGTCCGGGGGCCTCGTCGCAGATACGCAGTATTTT
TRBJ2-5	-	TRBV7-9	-	CASSPMQGMETQYF	TGTGCCAGCAGCCCCATGCAGGGGATGGAGACCCAGTACTTC
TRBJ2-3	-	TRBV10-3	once	CAISESRADTQYF	TGTGCCATCAGTGAGTCCAGGGCAGATACGCAGTATTTT
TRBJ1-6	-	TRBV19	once	CASSIVGDSYSPLHF	TGTGCCAGTAGTATAGTTGGGGATAGTTATTCACCCCTCCACTTT
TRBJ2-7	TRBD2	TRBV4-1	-	CASSRMMGTSYWDSEQYF	TGCGCCAGCAGCCGGATGATGGGGACTAGTTATTGGGATAGCGAGCAGTACTTC
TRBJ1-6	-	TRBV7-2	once	CASSGYSSYNSPLHF	TGTGCCAGCAGCGGATATAGCTCCTATAATTCACCCCTCCACTTT
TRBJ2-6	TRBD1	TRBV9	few	CASSADRAGANVLTF	TGTGCCAGCAGCGCGGACAGGGCTGGGGCCAACGTCCTGACTTTC
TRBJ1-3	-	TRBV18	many	CASSPSVPRAGNTIYF	TGTGCCAGCTCACCTTCTGTCCCACGGGCTGGAAACACCATATATTTT
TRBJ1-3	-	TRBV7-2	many	CASSLERGSGNTIYF	TGTGCCAGCAGCTTAGAGCGGGGCTCTGGAAACACCATATATTTT
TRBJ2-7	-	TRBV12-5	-	CASGFSSYEQYF	TGTGCTAGTGGTTTCTCTTCCTACGAGCAGTACTTC
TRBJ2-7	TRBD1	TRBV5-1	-	CASSSGRTGGTSEQYF	TGCGCCAGCAGCTCAGGAAGGACAGGGGGTACCTCCGAGCAGTACTTC
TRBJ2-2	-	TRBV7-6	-	CASSLAPAGVNTGELFF	TGTGCCAGCAGCTTAGCCCCGGCAGGGGTGAACACCGGGGAGCTGTTTTTT